This entry lists 19 T cell receptor beta chains sequenced from one sample in a study of vaccination effects on CD4 cells after COVID-19. The antigens of these receptors remain unknown. Antigen-specific CD4+ T cells were first expanded with viral peptide pools by the ViraFEST assay and only then sequenced. The culture ran for approximately 10 days, and then CD4+ T cells were isolated. Convalescent patients had PCR-confirmed SARS-CoV-2 infection between March and December 2020. Here immunoSEQ multiplex PCR was the method, and the copy in TCRdb shows in-frame clones only, minus some. The sample consists of about 19,000 clones, 74% of them appearing once. The material sequenced was CD4+ T cells from PBMCs cultured with SARS-CoV-2 spike peptides, taken before COVID-19 vaccination. The origin of the receptors is a human donor who had a prior SARS-CoV-2 infection.

The chain couples TRBV4-1 to TRBJ2-1, with 16 bases matching TRBD2. Per germline, CDR1 MGHRA and CDR2 YSYEKL. V lost 5 bases, J lost 4 bases, and 5 bases stayed unmatched. The CDR3 loop spans 17 amino acids. The CDR3 region has the DNA TGCGCCAGCAGCATGGGACTAGCGGGGGGGACGTACAATGAGCAGTTCTTC. Translated: CASSMGLAGGTYNEQFF.

The rearrangement uses TRBV6-5 and TRBJ2-7, with D possibly being TRBD1 (6 bases). Germline V gene data show CDR1 as MNHEY and CDR2 as SVGAGI. The CDR3 extends over 12 amino acids. Between the trimmed V and J ends, which lost 6 bases and 5 bases, there was a span of 11 bases. The CDR3 DNA sequence: TGTGCCAGCAGACAAACAGGGAACGAGCAGTACTTC. Its translation: CASRQTGNEQYF.

V and J are TRBV5-1 and TRBJ2-7, with TRBD2 matching 7 bases. Germline CDR1 and CDR2: SGHRS and YFSETQ. Trimming cost V 2 bases and J 0 bases; bases outside gene matches: 2. This CDR3 region has 14 residues. The DNA for the CDR3 is TGCGCCAGCAGCTTCGGGGGGAGCTCCTACGAGCAGTACTTC. Its translation is CASSFGGSSYEQYF.

This clone was found once. Here the CDR3 DNA reads TGCGCCAGCTCACAGGGATTCGGGGTCCCCGGGGAGCTGTTTTTT. Its translation is CASSQGFGVPGELFF. The chain joins TRBV5-1 to TRBJ2-2, with D perhaps TRBD1 (6 bases). Germline V lookup: CDR1 SGHRS, CDR2 YFSETQ. The CDR3 consists of 15 residues. V lost 7 bases, J lost 6 bases, and 19 bases lay in between.

This sequence joins TRBV7-2 and TRBJ2-3; D remains ambiguous. V was trimmed by 1 base and J by 2 bases, leaving 7 bases between them. Per the germline V gene, CDR1 is SGHTA and CDR2 is FQGNSA. This CDR3 comprises 14 residues. CDR3: CASSLVQITDTQYF. The CDR3, as DNA: TGTGCCAGCAGCTTAGTTCAGATCACAGATACGCAGTATTTT.

The J gene is TRBJ1-5, the V gene TRBV20-1; D gene uncertain. CDR3 size: 14 residues. Looked up from germline, CDR1 is DFQATT and CDR2 is SNEGSKA (reference sequence). V gave up 3 bases and J gave up 4 bases, with 13 bases separating them. In nucleotides, the CDR3 is TGCAGTGCTAGTACTCCGTGGGGTAATCAGCCCCAGCATTTT. Amino acids: CSASTPWGNQPQHF.

V and J are TRBV30 and TRBJ1-1; 10 bases agree with TRBD1. The CDR3 contains 14 residues. In germline, CDR1 is GTSNPN, CDR2 SVGIG (reference sequence). Germline trimming cut 2 bases from V and 4 bases from J; bases unmatched to any gene: 4. CDR3 DNA: TGTGCCTGGAGTAGGACAGGGGGAACCACTGAAGCTTTCTTT. Translated, it gives CAWSRTGGTTEAFF. The full variable domain, with the rest looked up from reference TRBV30 and TRBJ1-1, is SQTIHQWPATLVQPVGSPLSLECTVEGTSNPNLYWYRQAAGRGLQLLFYSVGIGQISSEVPQNLSASRPQDRQFILSSKKLLLSDSGFYLCAWSRTGGTTEAFFGQGTRLTVV.

The chain links TRBV19 to TRBJ2-3, with 9 bases matching TRBD1. CDR1 is LNHDA and CDR2 is SQIVND in the germline V gene (reference sequence). V lost 0 bases, J lost 14 bases, and 6 bases stayed unmatched. CDR3 length: 13 residues. The DNA of the CDR3 is TGTGCCAGTAGTATAGAGGGGGACAGGGAGCGGTATTTT. Translation gives CASSIEGDRERYF.

This rearrangement joins TRBV7-9 to TRBJ2-1; 12 nucleotides agree with TRBD1. CDR3 size: 18 residues. The germline V gene has CDR1 SEHNR and CDR2 FQNEAQ (reference sequence). Unmatched junction bases numbered 17, after V lost 4 bases and J lost 10 bases. This chain's CDR3 is CASSSLTTLGQGAREQFF. The CDR3, as DNA: TGTGCCAGCAGCTCACTTACGACTCTGGGACAGGGGGCACGGGAGCAGTTCTTC.

This clone was recorded a few times. The chain uses TRBV25-1 and TRBJ2-3; tentative D call: TRBD1 (6 bases). The V and J ends lost 5 bases and 2 bases respectively, with 23 bases between them. Germline-derived CDR1 and CDR2 are MGHDK and SYGVNS. CDR3 size: 18 residues. CDR3 residues: CASSRSTALGGFTDTQYF. The DNA for the CDR3 is TGTGCCAGCAGTCGCTCTACCGCCTTAGGGGGATTCACAGATACGCAGTATTTT.

This sequence joins TRBV12-3 or TRBV12-4 and TRBJ2-3; D call uncertain. The CDR3 sequence is 13 residues long. V was clipped by 3 bases and J by 5 bases, with 9 bases between them. This chain's CDR3 is CASSFYFKDTQYF. The CDR3 bases are TGTGCCAGCAGTTTTTACTTTAAAGATACGCAGTATTTT.

The V call is TRBV5-1, the J call TRBJ2-3, with TRBD2 identical over 10 bases. The CDR3 is 16 amino acids. J lost 4 bases, V lost 0 bases, and 5 bases had no gene match. Germline CDR1 and CDR2: SGHRS and YFSETQ. Here the CDR3 DNA reads TGCGCCAGCAGCTTGGGCGAGCGGGGGGGCCCAGATACGCAGTATTTT. This gives the protein CASSLGERGGPDTQYF.

This clone is labeled as medium-sized. This chain links TRBV5-1 with TRBJ1-1; D possibly corresponds to TRBD1 (6 bases). In germline, CDR1 is SGHRS, CDR2 YFSETQ. The CDR3 is made up of 14 amino acids. Trimming pared 4 bases from V and 4 bases from J, leaving 14 bases between. CDR3 residues: CASSPRTASTEAFF. CDR3 bases: TGCGCCAGCAGCCCCCGGACAGCGAGCACTGAAGCTTTCTTT.

This chain joins TRBV4-1 and TRBJ2-1, with 10 bases lining up with TRBD2. V was pared by 3 bases and J by 0 bases, with 2 bases of the junction left unmatched. CDR1 is MGHRA and CDR2 is YSYEKL in the germline V gene. The CDR3 totals 16 residues. Here the CDR3 DNA reads TGCGCCAGCAGCCAGGAGCGGGGGGGCTCCTACAATGAGCAGTTCTTC. Its protein product is CASSQERGGSYNEQFF.

This clone was detected once. The V call is TRBV19, the J call TRBJ1-5; D not certain. The CDR3 has 17 residues. V was cut by 10 bases and J by 4 bases, with 26 bases left in between. Germline loops: CDR1 LNHDA, CDR2 SQIVND (reference sequence). This CDR3 is CATCPRMGRGPNQPQHF. The CDR3 DNA reads TGTGCCACCTGCCCTCGTATGGGTCGTGGCCCGAATCAGCCCCAGCATTTT.

This clone was found once. The chain uses TRBV4-1 and TRBJ2-3; TRBD1 matches at 9 bases. V was clipped by 3 bases and J by 3 bases; unmatched bases: 7. In germline, CDR1 is MGHRA, CDR2 YSYEKL. This CDR3 comprises 16 residues. The CDR3 DNA sequence: TGCGCCAGCAGCCAGATGTGGGGGACAGGGACAGATACGCAGTATTTT. It yields the protein CASSQMWGTGTDTQYF.

In this sample, this clone turned up a few times. The chain recombines TRBV18 with TRBJ2-2; D is unresolved. This CDR3 has 14 residues. Germline V gene lookup returns CDR1 KGHSH and CDR2 LQKENI. Trimming removed 2 bases at V and 6 bases at J, with 10 bases between. CDR3 coding DNA: TGTGCCAGCTCACCAACGACTTACTCCGGGGAGCTGTTTTTT. Its translation: CASSPTTYSGELFF.

This sequence joins TRBV11-3 and TRBJ2-2; 14 bases match TRBD2. Germline CDR1 and CDR2: SGHNT and YENEEA. The CDR3 runs to 18 residues. J gave up 5 bases and V 5 bases, and 10 bases lay outside the gene matches. CDR3 nucleotides: TGTGCCAGCAGCCCCGGGACTAGCGGGGGCCGCCGTACCGGGGAGCTGTTTTTT. Its translation is CASSPGTSGGRRTGELFF.

The chain employs TRBV2 and TRBJ2-5, with a tentative D call TRBD1 (7 bases). Germline lookup yields CDR1 SNHLY and CDR2 FYNNEI. V lost 6 bases and J 1 base, leaving 18 bases between the germline ends. CDR3 length: 16 residues. This CDR3 reads CASSLTGGQFQETQYF. The CDR3 DNA sequence: TGTGCCAGCAGCCTTACCGGGGGACAGTTCCAAGAGACCCAGTACTTC.